The 14 T cell receptor beta chains given below trace back to one sample, sequenced in a study of T cell responses to AZD1222 COVID-19 vaccine. Method: immunoSEQ multiplex PCR; TCRdb's copy keeps in-frame clones and lacks some. There are around 50,000 clones in the sample; 65% to 90% occur only once, and 5.5% to 8% lies in the top ten. The sample consisted of peripheral blood, taken 28 days after the second AZD1222 dose. These receptors were obtained from an adult who received the AZD1222 COVID-19 vaccine.

The chain carries TRBV2 and TRBJ2-1; D not certain. The CDR3 spans 14 residues. The germline V gene encodes CDR1 SNHLY and CDR2 FYNNEI. V was pared by 1 base and J by 0 bases, with 4 bases between. The CDR3 protein is CASSEDSSYNEQFF. CDR3 nucleotides: TGTGCCAGCAGTGAAGATAGCTCCTACAATGAGCAGTTCTTC.

This chain joins TRBV3-1 (or the pseudogene TRBV3-2) and TRBJ2-6, with 8 nucleotides matching TRBD1. Germline CDR1 reads LGHDT; CDR2 reads YNNKEL (reference sequence). The length of the CDR3 is 17 residues. J was trimmed by 4 bases and V by 5 bases; bases with no gene match: 10. CDR3 in DNA: TGTGCCAGCAGCAAAGCCCCAGGACAGGGCGGGGCCAACGTCCTGACTTTC. Its translation: CASSKAPGQGGANVLTF.

The chain employs TRBV28 and TRBJ2-7; 11 bases match TRBD1. V shed 7 bases, J shed 10 bases, and the junction held 12 bases outside the gene matches. Germline CDR1 MDHEN, CDR2 SYDVKM. This CDR3 spans 14 amino acids. The CDR3 DNA sequence: TGTGCCAGCATCCCAGAGTGGACAGGGGGCCGTCAGTACTTC. Amino acids: CASIPEWTGGRQYF. The whole variable domain, filled in from reference TRBV28 and TRBJ2-7, reads DVKVTQSSRYLVKRTGEKVFLECVQDMDHENMFWYRQDPGLGLRLIYFSYDVKMKEKGDIPEGYSVSREKKERFSLILESASTNQTSMYLCASIPEWTGGRQYFGPGTRLTVT.

Comment on this clone: One end of the junction fails to match germline, which may point to a read error. The rearrangement links TRBV2 to TRBJ1-5, with 9 positions matching TRBD1. Germline-derived CDR1 and CDR2 are SNHLY and FYNNEI. The CDR3 is 18 residues long. The CDR3 DNA reads TGTGCCAGCAGTGAAGAGTCAGACAGGGGGATTAGCTATCAGCCCCAGCATTTT. Translation gives CASSEESDRGISYQPQHF. Together with reference TRBV2 and TRBJ1-5, the CDR3 gives the full variable domain: EPEVTQTPSHQVTQMGQEVILRCVPISNHLYFYWYRQILGQKVEFLVSFYNNEISEKSEIFDDQFSVERPDGSNFTLKIRSTKLEDSAMYFCASSEESDRGISYQPQHFGDGTRLSIL.

The chain carries TRBV16 and TRBJ1-2; D uncertain. The CDR3 extends over 15 amino acids. Looked up from germline, CDR1 is KGHSY and CDR2 is FQNENV. V was cut by 1 base and J by 2 bases, with 11 bases left in between. The CDR3 DNA follows: TGTGCCAGCAGCCAATTTTCTCCGCAGAACTATGGCTACACCTTC. Protein sequence: CASSQFSPQNYGYTF.

The chain has TRBV4-2 and TRBJ2-2, with 9 bases fitting TRBD2. V trimming: 1 base; J trimming: 2 bases; junction bases outside the gene matches: 8. Germline CDR1 and CDR2: LGHNA and YNFKEQ. This CDR3 has 18 amino acids. CDR3 nucleotides: TGTGCCAGCAGCCAAGGGGGGGTAGCGGGAGTTAACACCGGGGAGCTGTTTTTT. Its protein product is CASSQGGVAGVNTGELFF.

The CDR3 loop reads CASSVNRETEAFF. The CDR3, as DNA: TGTGCCAGCAGTGTAAACAGGGAAACTGAAGCTTTCTTT. The V call is TRBV6-4, the J call TRBJ1-1, with D possibly matching TRBD1 (6 bases). CDR1 and CDR2 from the germline V gene are MRHNA and SNTAGT. V shed 4 bases and J shed 5 bases, with 11 bases lying between them. This CDR3 has 13 residues.

The rearrangement uses TRBV18 and TRBJ1-5; D unclear. Trimming took 2 bases from V and 2 from J, leaving 7 bases between them. This CDR3 is 14 amino acids long. Germline values: CDR1 KGHSH, CDR2 LQKENI. The CDR3 here is CASSPNQGNQPQHF. In DNA form, the CDR3 reads TGTGCCAGCTCACCAAACCAGGGCAATCAGCCCCAGCATTTT.

In its sample, this clone ranks as medium-sized. The chain employs TRBV7-3 and TRBJ1-2, with 8 bases lining up with TRBD1. The trim removed 2 bases at V and 4 bases at J, leaving 6 bases unmatched. Per germline, CDR1 SGHTA and CDR2 FQGTGA. There are 15 residues in the CDR3. The CDR3 here is CASSLSGGRSYGYTF. For the CDR3, the DNA is TGTGCCAGCAGCTTATCAGGGGGCAGGAGCTATGGCTACACCTTC. The full variable domain, with the rest looked up from reference TRBV7-3 and TRBJ1-2, is GAGVSQTPSNKVTEKGKYVELRCDPISGHTALYWYRQSLGQGPEFLIYFQGTGAADDSGLPNDRFFAVRPEGSVSTLKIQRTERGDSAVYLCASSLSGGRSYGYTFGSGTRLTVV.

This chain joins TRBV28 and TRBJ1-2; D might be TRBD1 (5 bases). Germline lookup yields CDR1 MDHEN and CDR2 SYDVKM. Trimming cost V 8 bases and J 3 bases, with 13 bases left between them. This CDR3 has 13 residues. The CDR3 DNA follows: TGTGCCAGCGCCACCGGGACGGACTATGGCTACACCTTC. Its protein product is CASATGTDYGYTF.

The chain has TRBV6-5 and TRBJ2-7, with a possible D match to TRBD2 (5 bases). The germline CDR1 and CDR2 sequences are MNHEY and SVGAGI. This CDR3 comprises 15 residues. Trimming removed 1 base from V and 5 bases from J, with 15 bases in between. CDR3 in DNA: TGTGCCAGCAGTTACTTGGGCCCAGGTAGCGACGAGCAGTACTTC. It is translated as CASSYLGPGSDEQYF.

J is TRBJ2-1 and V is TRBV11-3; D might be TRBD1 (6 bases). Germline CDR1 is SGHNT and CDR2 is YENEEA. This CDR3 comprises 12 residues. V was trimmed by 0 bases and J by 15 bases, leaving 12 bases between them. In DNA form, the CDR3 reads TGTGCCAGCAGCTTAGAAGGCAGGGGCAGGTTCTTC. Translating gives CASSLEGRGRFF.

CDR3 nucleotide sequence: TGTGCCAGCAGATACGGATCTACAAACACAGATACGCAGTATTTT. It codes for CASRYGSTNTDTQYF. The chain carries TRBV6-2 or TRBV6-3 and TRBJ2-3; no firm D call. CDR1 and CDR2 from the germline V gene are MNHEY and SVGEGT. The CDR3 extends over 15 amino acids. Between the trimmed V and J ends, which lost 6 bases and 2 bases, there was a span of 15 bases.

The chain carries TRBV3-1 (or the pseudogene TRBV3-2) and TRBJ2-1, with D unresolved. Trimming cost V 2 bases and J 2 bases, with 7 bases left between them. CDR3 size: 14 residues. The germline gives CDR1 LGHDT, CDR2 YNNKEL (reference sequence). The CDR3 DNA reads TGTGCCAGCAGCCAAACGTTGACCTACAATGAGCAGTTCTTC. Its protein product is CASSQTLTYNEQFF.